The rows below give T cell receptor beta chains drawn from one sample of a study of T cell repertoires in cytomegalovirus infection. TCRdb analysed the reads with MiXCR anew, one entry per CDR3 protein. The table lists 300,000 or so distinct CDR3 sequences, about 25% of them singletons. The sample comprised PBMCs. All receptors derive from a human donor in good health (CMV status not recorded). Some clones in this sample may be carry-over from other donors' samples. Both conserved end residues are part of each CDR3. A D gene is named only where the DNA matches it firmly. For some rows the clone size is stated as once, few or many, or as a class when expanded; others skip it.

V gene	clone size	D gene	J gene	CDR3 length	CDR3 protein	CDR3 DNA
TRBV6-2/TRBV6-3	-	-	TRBJ1-5	14	CASRGEGDRQPQHF	TGTGCCAGCAGGGGAGAGGGGGATCGACAGCCCCAGCATTTT
TRBV28	many	TRBD1	TRBJ2-1	16	CASSGTGTGNYNEQFF	TGTGCCAGCAGTGGGACGGGGACAGGGAACTACAATGAGCAGTTCTTC
TRBV6-6	-	TRBD1	TRBJ2-7	17	CASSKYTGTGSSYEQYF	TGTGCCAGCAGTAAATACACCGGGACAGGGAGCTCCTACGAGCAGTACTTC
TRBV5-1	many	-	TRBJ1-1	15	CASSSLGILNTEAFF	TGCGCCAGCAGCTCTCTCGGTATTCTGAACACTGAAGCTTTCTTT
TRBV7-2	many	-	TRBJ1-6	12	CASSFRGSPLHF	TGTGCCAGCAGCTTCCGTGGGTCACCCCTCCACTTT
TRBV2	-	TRBD1	TRBJ2-4	15	CASWTGDLAKNIQYF	TGTGCCAGCTGGACAGGCGATTTAGCCAAAAACATTCAGTACTTC
TRBV7-6	-	-	TRBJ2-4	13	CASSLKSGTLQYF	TGTGCCAGCAGCTTAAAAAGCGGGACACTTCAGTACTTC
TRBV29-1	-	TRBD1	TRBJ2-7	13	CSVYDRVTYEQYF	TGCAGCGTTTACGACAGGGTCACCTACGAGCAGTACTTC
TRBV10-3	-	-	TRBJ2-7	12	CAISGGAYEQYF	TGTGCCATCAGTGGGGGGGCCTACGAGCAGTACTTC
TRBV7-3	-	-	TRBJ1-1	13	CASSLTPRTEAFF	TGTGCCAGCAGCTTAACCCCCCGCACTGAAGCTTTCTTT
TRBV29-1	-	-	TRBJ2-3	11	CSVGQVRTQYF	TGCAGCGTTGGTCAGGTTAGAACGCAGTATTTT
TRBV5-1	-	-	TRBJ1-2	14	CASSAQTENYGYTF	TGCGCCAGCAGCGCCCAGACAGAGAACTATGGCTACACCTTC
TRBV7-2	-	TRBD2	TRBJ2-5	15	CASSSASGGWETQYF	TGTGCCAGCAGCTCCGCTAGCGGGGGGTGGGAGACCCAGTACTTC
TRBV7-2	many	TRBD1	TRBJ2-7	15	CASSSGTGLTYEQYF	TGTGCCAGCAGCTCCGGGACAGGGTTGACCTACGAGCAGTACTTC
TRBV29-1	-	-	TRBJ2-2	14	CSAAALRGTGELFF	TGCAGCGCCGCGGCCCTCCGAGGCACCGGGGAGCTGTTTTTT
TRBV4-1	-	TRBD1	TRBJ1-2	14	CASSHPGTGNGYTF	TGCGCCAGCAGCCATCCCGGGACAGGCAATGGCTACACCTTC
TRBV6-1	few	-	TRBJ1-5	16	CASSDDRRYSNQPQHF	TGTGCCAGCAGTGACGACAGGAGATATAGCAATCAGCCCCAGCATTTT
TRBV7-2	many	-	TRBJ2-1	12	CASSRAPDEQFF	TGTGCCAGCAGCCGGGCCCCGGATGAGCAGTTCTTC
TRBV5-4	-	TRBD1	TRBJ1-1	15	CASSSGTGGHTEAFF	TGTGCCAGCAGCTCCGGGACAGGGGGGCACACTGAAGCTTTCTTT
TRBV7-9	few	TRBD1	TRBJ1-1	15	CASSRGGTVNTEAFF	TGTGCCAGCAGCCGAGGGGGCACGGTGAACACTGAAGCTTTCTTT
TRBV11-2	few	-	TRBJ1-4	16	CASSPASPGLAGKLFF	TGTGCCAGCAGCCCAGCAAGTCCGGGGTTGGCCGGGAAACTGTTTTTT
TRBV7-6	many	TRBD2	TRBJ2-1	15	CASSFLAGAQGEQFF	TGTGCCAGCAGCTTCCTAGCGGGGGCCCAGGGAGAGCAGTTCTTC
TRBV6-1	few	-	TRBJ2-7	15	CASSEPAGLAYEQYF	TGTGCCAGCAGTGAACCCGCAGGGCTAGCCTACGAGCAGTACTTC
TRBV20-1	few	-	TRBJ2-1	15	CSARLRTRAYNEQFF	TGCAGTGCTAGACTCCGGACACGGGCCTACAATGAGCAGTTCTTC
TRBV7-2	many	-	TRBJ1-1	13	CASSERTVTEAFF	TGTGCCAGCAGCGAACGGACAGTGACTGAAGCTTTCTTT
TRBV7-2	once	-	TRBJ2-1	14	CASSLAWEQNEQFF	TGTGCCAGCAGCTTAGCCTGGGAACAGAATGAGCAGTTCTTC
TRBV9	-	TRBD2	TRBJ2-3	20	CASSAGGTSGGVSRTDTQYF	TGTGCCAGCAGCGCGGGGGGGACTAGCGGGGGGGTCTCCCGGACAGATACGCAGTATTTT
TRBV2	-	TRBD2	TRBJ2-3	20	CASSAGGLAGGLSSTDTQYF	TGTGCCAGCAGTGCCGGGGGACTAGCGGGAGGGTTATCTAGCACAGATACGCAGTATTTT
TRBV6-2/TRBV6-3	many	TRBD1	TRBJ2-7	14	CASRGQGATYEQYF	TGTGCCAGCAGGGGACAGGGGGCTACTTACGAGCAGTACTTC
TRBV7-9	-	TRBD2	TRBJ2-3	14	CASSSRDYTDTQYF	TGTGCCAGCAGCTCCCGGGACTACACAGATACGCAGTATTTT
TRBV12-3/TRBV12-4	-	TRBD2	TRBJ2-7	15	CASTLAGVSPYEQYF	TGTGCCAGCACACTAGCGGGGGTTAGTCCCTACGAGCAGTACTTC
TRBV28	few	-	TRBJ1-5	15	CASTYPGGSNQPQHF	TGTGCCAGCACCTACCCAGGTGGTAGCAATCAGCCCCAGCATTTT
TRBV7-2	many	TRBD2	TRBJ2-2	17	CASSSKASGAPFGELFF	TGTGCCAGCAGCTCTAAAGCTAGCGGAGCACCCTTCGGGGAGCTGTTTTTT
TRBV20-1	once	-	TRBJ2-1	15	CSAILTLDSYNEQFF	TGCAGTGCCATCTTGACTTTAGACTCCTACAATGAGCAGTTCTTC
TRBV29-1	-	-	TRBJ2-7	12	CSVDRVSFEQYF	TGCAGCGTTGACAGGGTTTCCTTCGAGCAGTACTTC
TRBV6-2/TRBV6-3	-	TRBD2	TRBJ2-3	16	CASSKSRGVSTDTQYF	TGTGCCAGCTCCAAGTCTCGGGGGGTTAGCACAGATACGCAGTATTTT
TRBV6-6	few	TRBD2	TRBJ2-1	18	CASGGEGSLAGGYNEQFF	TGTGCCAGCGGCGGGGAGGGTTCACTAGCGGGAGGGTACAATGAGCAGTTCTTC
TRBV20-1	-	-	TRBJ1-1	14	CSVLGGAGNTEAFF	TGCAGTGTTTTGGGAGGGGCGGGGAACACTGAAGCTTTCTTT
TRBV7-2	-	TRBD2	TRBJ2-1	15	CASSLASSGGNEQFF	TGTGCCAGCAGCTTGGCATCTAGCGGTGGGAATGAGCAGTTCTTC
TRBV7-2	many	TRBD2	TRBJ2-1	16	CASSPRGSGRYNEQFF	TGTGCCAGCAGCCCCCGGGGTAGCGGGAGGTACAATGAGCAGTTCTTC
TRBV7-1	-	-	TRBJ1-1	11	CASRRANEAFF	TGTGCCAGCCGCCGGGCCAATGAAGCTTTCTTT
TRBV23-1	few	TRBD1	TRBJ2-1	15	CASSQRQGGSNEQFF	TGCGCCAGCAGTCAACGACAGGGGGGTAGCAATGAGCAGTTCTTC
TRBV7-2	-	-	TRBJ2-1	13	CASMDVGLNEQFF	TGTGCCAGCATGGACGTCGGCCTCAATGAGCAGTTCTTC
TRBV7-2	many	-	TRBJ2-7	13	CASSLAQGYEQYF	TGTGCCAGCAGCTTAGCGCAGGGCTACGAGCAGTACTTC
TRBV14	-	-	TRBJ2-7	14	CASSLTGRGYEQYF	TGTGCCAGCAGCCTTACAGGCCGAGGCTACGAGCAGTACTTC
TRBV28	-	-	TRBJ2-3	17	CASSPQGASGHTDTQYF	TGTGCCAGCAGTCCCCAGGGGGCTAGCGGACACACAGATACGCAGTATTTT
TRBV23-1	few	TRBD1	TRBJ2-5	16	CASPGRTGWDQETQYF	TGCGCCAGCCCAGGACGGACAGGGTGGGACCAAGAGACCCAGTACTTC
TRBV7-2	many	-	TRBJ2-6	16	CASSLPGFSGANVLTF	TGTGCCAGCAGCTTACCAGGATTCTCTGGGGCCAACGTCCTGACTTTC
TRBV19	-	TRBD1	TRBJ1-4	14	CASTEQGVNEKLFF	TGTGCCAGTACAGAACAGGGGGTTAATGAAAAACTGTTTTTT
TRBV7-2	few	TRBD2	TRBJ2-3	17	CASSLTLAGGQADTQYF	TGTGCCAGCAGCTTAACCCTGGCGGGAGGGCAGGCAGATACGCAGTATTTT
TRBV7-2	-	TRBD1	TRBJ1-3	15	CASSVGQVTGNTIYF	TGTGCCAGCAGCGTTGGACAGGTTACGGGAAACACCATATATTTT
TRBV12-3/TRBV12-4	many	TRBD1	TRBJ1-5	16	CASSTRLPGQGQPQHF	TGTGCCAGCAGTACCAGATTGCCGGGACAGGGCCAGCCCCAGCATTTT
TRBV28	few	TRBD1	TRBJ2-4	13	CASRGTGRDIQYF	TGTGCCAGCAGAGGGACAGGGAGGGACATTCAGTACTTC
TRBV7-9	-	TRBD1	TRBJ1-4	13	CASSSGGREKLFF	TGTGCCAGCAGCTCAGGGGGGCGTGAAAAACTGTTTTTT
TRBV20-1	few	TRBD1	TRBJ2-7	15	CSATYRQGAGDEQYF	TGCAGTGCTACGTACAGGCAGGGGGCTGGCGACGAGCAGTACTTC
TRBV7-4	many	-	TRBJ1-5	18	CASSLGQGEGSSNQPQHF	TGTGCCAGCAGCTTAGGGCAGGGCGAGGGAAGTAGCAATCAGCCCCAGCATTTT